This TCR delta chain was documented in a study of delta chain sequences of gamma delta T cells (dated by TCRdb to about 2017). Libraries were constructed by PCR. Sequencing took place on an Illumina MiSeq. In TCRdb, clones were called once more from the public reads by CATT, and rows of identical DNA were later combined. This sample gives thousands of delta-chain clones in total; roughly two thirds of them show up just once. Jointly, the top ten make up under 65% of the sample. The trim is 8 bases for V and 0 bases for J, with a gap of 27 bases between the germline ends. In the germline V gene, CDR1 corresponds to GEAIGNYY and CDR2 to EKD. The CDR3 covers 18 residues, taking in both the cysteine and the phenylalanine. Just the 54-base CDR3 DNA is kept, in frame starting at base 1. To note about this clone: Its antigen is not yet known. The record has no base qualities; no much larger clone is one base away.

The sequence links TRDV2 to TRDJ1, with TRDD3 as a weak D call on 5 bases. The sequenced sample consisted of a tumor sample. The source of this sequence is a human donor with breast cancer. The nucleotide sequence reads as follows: TGTGCCTCCGTGTCAAGGGAGGGGGGCCGACCGTACACCGATAAACTCATCTTT. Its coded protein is CASVSREGGRPYTDKLIF.